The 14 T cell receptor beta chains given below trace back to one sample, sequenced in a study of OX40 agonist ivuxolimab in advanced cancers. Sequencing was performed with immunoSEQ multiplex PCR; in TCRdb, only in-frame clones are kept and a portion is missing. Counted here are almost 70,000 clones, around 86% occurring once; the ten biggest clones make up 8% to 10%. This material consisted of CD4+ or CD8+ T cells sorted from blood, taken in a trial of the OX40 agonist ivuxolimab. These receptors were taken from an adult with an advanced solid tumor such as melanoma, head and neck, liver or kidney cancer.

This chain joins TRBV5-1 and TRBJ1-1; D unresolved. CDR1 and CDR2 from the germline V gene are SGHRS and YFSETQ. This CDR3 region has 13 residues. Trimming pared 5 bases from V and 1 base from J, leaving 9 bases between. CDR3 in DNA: TGCGCCAGCAGGACGGACGGGAACACTGAAGCTTTCTTT. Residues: CASRTDGNTEAFF. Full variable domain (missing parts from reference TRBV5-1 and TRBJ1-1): KAGVTQTPRYLIKTRGQQVTLSCSPISGHRSVSWYQQTPGQGLQFLFEYFSETQRNKGNFPGRFSGRQFSNSRSEMNVSTLELGDSALYLCASRTDGNTEAFFGQGTRLTVV.

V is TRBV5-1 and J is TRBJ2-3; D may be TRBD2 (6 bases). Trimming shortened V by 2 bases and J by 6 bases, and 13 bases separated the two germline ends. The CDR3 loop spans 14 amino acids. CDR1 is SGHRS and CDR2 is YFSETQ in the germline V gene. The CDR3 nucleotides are TGCGCCAGCAGCTTCGGGACTGTCATGGATACGCAGTATTTT. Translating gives CASSFGTVMDTQYF. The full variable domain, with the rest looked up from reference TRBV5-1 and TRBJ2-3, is KAGVTQTPRYLIKTRGQQVTLSCSPISGHRSVSWYQQTPGQGLQFLFEYFSETQRNKGNFPGRFSGRQFSNSRSEMNVSTLELGDSALYLCASSFGTVMDTQYFGPGTRLTVL.

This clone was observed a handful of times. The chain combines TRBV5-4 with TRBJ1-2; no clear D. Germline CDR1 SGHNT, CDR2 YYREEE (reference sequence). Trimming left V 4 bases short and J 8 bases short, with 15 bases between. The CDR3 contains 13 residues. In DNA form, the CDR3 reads TGTGCCAGCAGCGGGTTAGGAGTCTGGGGCTACACCTTC. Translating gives CASSGLGVWGYTF.

In DNA form, the CDR3 reads TGCAGCGTTGAAGGACCCCGGGGGGACCAAGAGACCCAGTACTTC. This encodes CSVEGPRGDQETQYF. V usage is TRBV29-1 and J usage is TRBJ2-5, with TRBD2 matching over 7 bases. This CDR3 comprises 15 residues. The germline V gene has CDR1 SQVTM and CDR2 ANQGSEA. V shed 1 base and J 0 bases; nucleotides not matched to a gene: 5.

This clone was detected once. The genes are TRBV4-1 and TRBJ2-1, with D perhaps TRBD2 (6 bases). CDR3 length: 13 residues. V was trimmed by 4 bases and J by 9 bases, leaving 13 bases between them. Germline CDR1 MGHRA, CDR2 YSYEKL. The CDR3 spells CASSRLGESEQFF. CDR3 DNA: TGCGCCAGCAGCCGACTAGGGGAGAGTGAGCAGTTCTTC.

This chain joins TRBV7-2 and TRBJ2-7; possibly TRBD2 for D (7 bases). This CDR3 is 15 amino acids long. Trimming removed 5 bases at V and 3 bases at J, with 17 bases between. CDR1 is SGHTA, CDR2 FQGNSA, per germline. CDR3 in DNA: TGTGCCAGCAGCCTTCACGGGGGGCTGAACTACGAGCAGTACTTC. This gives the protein CASSLHGGLNYEQYF.

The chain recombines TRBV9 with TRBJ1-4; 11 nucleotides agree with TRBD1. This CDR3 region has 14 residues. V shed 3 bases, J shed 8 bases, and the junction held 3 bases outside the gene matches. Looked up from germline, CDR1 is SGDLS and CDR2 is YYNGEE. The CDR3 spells CASSADRGREKLFF. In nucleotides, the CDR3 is TGTGCCAGCAGCGCGGACAGGGGGCGAGAAAAACTGTTTTTT.

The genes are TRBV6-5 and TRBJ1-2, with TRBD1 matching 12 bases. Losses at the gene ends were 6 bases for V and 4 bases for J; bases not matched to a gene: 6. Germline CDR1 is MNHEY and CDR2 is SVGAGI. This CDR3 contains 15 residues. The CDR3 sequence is CASSRPGQGAYGYTF. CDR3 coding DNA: TGTGCCAGCAGCCGACCGGGACAGGGGGCCTATGGCTACACCTTC.

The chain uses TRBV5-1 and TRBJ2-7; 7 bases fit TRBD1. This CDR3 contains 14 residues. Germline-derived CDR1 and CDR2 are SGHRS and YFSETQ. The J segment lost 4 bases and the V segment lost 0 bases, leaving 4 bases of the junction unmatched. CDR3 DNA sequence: TGCGCCAGCAGCTTGGGGGGACAGATATACGAGCAGTACTTC. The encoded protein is CASSLGGQIYEQYF.

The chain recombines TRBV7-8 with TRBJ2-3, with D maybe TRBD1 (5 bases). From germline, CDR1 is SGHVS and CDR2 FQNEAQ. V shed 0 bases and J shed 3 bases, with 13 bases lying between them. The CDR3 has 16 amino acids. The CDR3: CASSLALGQGTDTQYF. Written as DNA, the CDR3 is TGTGCCAGCAGCTTAGCGCTCGGGCAGGGTACAGATACGCAGTATTTT.

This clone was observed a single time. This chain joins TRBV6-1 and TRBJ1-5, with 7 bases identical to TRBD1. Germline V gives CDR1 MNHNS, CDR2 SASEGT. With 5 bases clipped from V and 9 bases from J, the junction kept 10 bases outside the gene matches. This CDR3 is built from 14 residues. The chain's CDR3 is CASSPGTVSGPQHF. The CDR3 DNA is TGTGCCAGCAGTCCCGGGACAGTCTCGGGGCCCCAGCATTTT.

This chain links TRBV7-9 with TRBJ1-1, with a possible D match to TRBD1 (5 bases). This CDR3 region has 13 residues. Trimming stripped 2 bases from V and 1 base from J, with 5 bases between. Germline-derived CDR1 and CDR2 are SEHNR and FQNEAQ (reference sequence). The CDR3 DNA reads TGTGCCAGCAGCTTACAGGGGAACACTGAAGCTTTCTTT. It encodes CASSLQGNTEAFF. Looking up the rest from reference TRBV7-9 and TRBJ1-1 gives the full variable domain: DTGVSQNPRHKITKRGQNVTFRCDPISEHNRLYWYRQTLGQGPEFLTYFQNEAQLEKSRLLSDRFSAERPKGSFSTLEIQRTEQGDSAMYLCASSLQGNTEAFFGQGTRLTVV.

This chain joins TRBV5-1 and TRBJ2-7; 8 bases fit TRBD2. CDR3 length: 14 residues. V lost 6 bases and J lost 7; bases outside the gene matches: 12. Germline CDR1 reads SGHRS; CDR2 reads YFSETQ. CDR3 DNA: TGCGCCAGCAAAGGTAGCGGGGAGATGGGGGAGCAGTACTTC. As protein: CASKGSGEMGEQYF.

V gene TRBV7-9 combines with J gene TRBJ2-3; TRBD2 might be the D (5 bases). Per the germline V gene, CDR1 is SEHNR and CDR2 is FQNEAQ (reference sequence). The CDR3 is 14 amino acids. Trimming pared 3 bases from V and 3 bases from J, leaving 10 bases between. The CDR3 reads CASSFEGRTDTQYF. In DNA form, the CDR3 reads TGTGCCAGCAGCTTTGAAGGGAGAACAGATACGCAGTATTTT.